Listed here are 18 T cell receptor beta chains from one sample, sequenced in a study of T cell responses to AZD1222 COVID-19 vaccine. Measured with immunoSEQ multiplex PCR; TCRdb has only the in-frame clones, and not every one. The sample has fewer than 35,000 clones; roughly nine tenths are singletons. Here the sequenced sample was peripheral blood, taken on day 0 of AZD1222 vaccination. The receptors here all came from an adult in good health.

This clone was recorded once. A junction boundary mismatches the germline segment, possibly from a read error. J is TRBJ2-1 and V is TRBV30; 13 bases align to TRBD2. CDR1 is GTSNPN and CDR2 is SVGIG in the germline V gene (reference sequence). The CDR3 has 13 amino acids. CDR3 nucleotides: TGTGCCTGGAGATTAACTAGCGGGGGGGCCAGGGTCTTC. Translated: CAWRLTSGGARVF.

The chain uses TRBV5-1 and TRBJ2-5; the match to TRBD2 covers 8 bases. The CDR3 totals 16 residues. CDR1 and CDR2 (germline): SGHRS, YFSETQ. V lost 1 base and J lost 2; bases outside the gene matches: 7. The CDR3, as DNA: TGCGCCAGCAGCTTGAGTGGTAGCGGGGATCAAGAGACCCAGTACTTC. Encoded protein: CASSLSGSGDQETQYF.

The rearrangement joins TRBV5-6 to TRBJ2-4; perhaps TRBD1 as D (6 bases). The CDR3 totals 13 residues. Trimming left V 4 bases short and J 10 bases short, with 15 bases between. Germline CDR1 and CDR2: SGHDT and YYEEEE. The CDR3 sequence: CASSPGQTSIQYF. The DNA of the CDR3 is TGTGCCAGCAGCCCGGGACAAACTAGTATTCAGTACTTC. The whole variable domain, filled in from reference TRBV5-6 and TRBJ2-4, reads DAGVTQSPTHLIKTRGQQVTLRCSPKSGHDTVSWYQQALGQGPQFIFQYYEEEERQRGNFPDRFSGHQFPNYSSELNVNALLLGDSALYLCASSPGQTSIQYFGAGTRLSVL.

J is TRBJ1-3 and V is TRBV15, with D possibly matching TRBD1 (5 bases). The germline gives CDR1 LNHNV, CDR2 YYDKDF (reference sequence). Trimming removed 1 base from V and 0 bases from J, with 13 bases in between. The CDR3 sequence is 17 residues long. CDR3 sequence (DNA): TGTGCCACCAGCAGAGTGGGGGACTCCAACTCTGGAAACACCATATATTTT. The encoded protein is CATSRVGDSNSGNTIYF.

V gene TRBV29-1 combines with J gene TRBJ2-1; unclear D gene. Germline V gene data show CDR1 as SQVTM and CDR2 as ANQGSEA. Trimming took off 7 bases at V and 1 base at J, with 5 bases between the two ends. The CDR3 covers 11 residues. CDR3 residues: CSATSYNEQFF. The DNA for the CDR3 is TGCAGCGCCACTTCCTACAATGAGCAGTTCTTC.

This clone was detected only a few times. This sequence joins TRBV5-4 and TRBJ2-2; 12 bases align to TRBD2. CDR1 and CDR2 from the germline V gene are SGHNT and YYREEE (reference sequence). The V gene end was trimmed by 0 bases and the J gene end by 0 bases; junction bases not matched to a gene: 6. The CDR3 is 19 amino acids. In DNA form, the CDR3 reads TGTGCCAGCAGCTTGGCCGGACTAGCGGGGTTTTCGAACACCGGGGAGCTGTTTTTT. It encodes CASSLAGLAGFSNTGELFF.

This chain joins TRBV5-1 and TRBJ2-3, with D perhaps matching TRBD1 (6 bases). This CDR3 contains 17 residues. Germline V gene lookup returns CDR1 SGHRS and CDR2 YFSETQ. V lost 3 bases and J 1 base, leaving 18 bases between the germline ends. Here the CDR3 reads CASSSDLQGFGTDTQYF. In DNA form, the CDR3 reads TGCGCCAGCAGCTCGGACTTACAGGGTTTTGGCACAGATACGCAGTATTTT.

This chain uses TRBV6-5 with TRBJ2-7, with D perhaps matching TRBD1 (6 bases). The CDR3 has 11 amino acids. Germline V gene data show CDR1 as MNHEY and CDR2 as SVGAGI. Trimming cost V 5 bases and J 6 bases, with 8 bases left between them. In DNA, the CDR3 is TGTGCCAGCAGTAACAGGGTCGAGCAGTACTTC. Its protein product is CASSNRVEQYF.

The chain uses TRBV30 and TRBJ1-2; 7 bases match TRBD1. The CDR3 runs 13 residues. The junction had 3 bases not matched to a gene; V was cut back by 3 bases and J by 2 bases. The germline V gene encodes CDR1 GTSNPN and CDR2 SVGIG (reference sequence). This CDR3 reads CAWRTGTNYGYTF. The CDR3 bases are TGTGCCTGGAGGACAGGGACCAACTATGGCTACACCTTC.

The V call is TRBV2, the J call TRBJ2-5, with D perhaps TRBD2 (5 bases). Between the trimmed V and J ends, which lost 7 bases and 7 bases, there was a span of 13 bases. Germline V CDR1 and CDR2: SNHLY, FYNNEI. This CDR3 spans 12 amino acids. CDR3 residues: CASTGEYRTQYF. For the CDR3, the DNA is TGTGCCAGCACCGGGGAGTATAGGACCCAGTACTTC.

The rearrangement uses TRBV5-1 and TRBJ2-7; D tentatively reads TRBD1 or TRBD2 (5 bases each). Looked up from germline, CDR1 is SGHRS and CDR2 is YFSETQ. CDR3 size: 14 residues. V lost 7 bases, J lost 2 bases, and 16 bases lay in between. Written as DNA, the CDR3 is TGCGCCAGCGCGGGCGACAGTTGGGCCTACGAGCAGTACTTC. Amino acid sequence: CASAGDSWAYEQYF.

J is TRBJ2-5 and V is TRBV27; D unresolved. This CDR3 has 14 residues. Germline CDR1 reads MNHEY; CDR2 reads SMNVEV (reference sequence). Trimming cost V 6 bases and J 4 bases, with 15 bases left between them. The CDR3 DNA sequence: TGTGCCAGCAGACCTGGCGCGGTGGGAGAGACCCAGTACTTC. It yields the protein CASRPGAVGETQYF.

The chain combines TRBV6-2 or TRBV6-3 with TRBJ2-3; TRBD2 might be the D (6 bases). The CDR3 spans 13 residues. Per germline, CDR1 MNHEY and CDR2 SVGEGT. V was trimmed by 6 bases and J by 15 bases, leaving 22 bases between them. In DNA, the CDR3 is TGTGCCAGCAGCCCGGGGGTTCGGGGAGACCAATATTTT. Translated, it gives CASSPGVRGDQYF.

This chain connects TRBV29-1 to TRBJ1-1; TRBD1 matches at 8 bases. V dropped 7 bases and J dropped 4; count of bases not matched to a gene: 14. The germline V gene has CDR1 SQVTM and CDR2 ANQGSEA. The CDR3 runs to 15 residues. CDR3 DNA: TGCAGCGCGGACGTATCAGGGGGCGCATCCACTGAAGCTTTCTTT. Translation: CSADVSGGASTEAFF.

The chain is built from TRBV4-3 and TRBJ2-1; no definite D call. The CDR3 is 13 amino acids. Trimming removed 1 base from V and 9 bases from J, with 10 bases in between. The germline V gene encodes CDR1 LGHNA and CDR2 YSLEER. The CDR3 DNA sequence: TGCGCCAGCAGCCAAGGAGGCCGCACTGAGCAGTTCTTC. Its translation: CASSQGGRTEQFF.

This sequence joins TRBV5-1 and TRBJ1-2, with 7 bases identical to TRBD1. Germline assignment: CDR1 SGHRS and CDR2 YFSETQ. Trimming at V came to 0 bases and at J to 5 bases, leaving 4 bases not matched to a gene. The CDR3 runs 14 residues. This chain's CDR3 is CASSLAPGGYGYTF. The CDR3, as DNA: TGCGCCAGCAGCTTGGCCCCAGGGGGGTATGGCTACACCTTC.

This clone was counted once. The chain has TRBV6-5 and TRBJ2-1; no clear D. Per the germline V gene, CDR1 is MNHEY and CDR2 is SVGAGI. The CDR3 runs 12 residues. Trimming shortened V by 7 bases and J by 4 bases, and 8 bases separated the two germline ends. The CDR3 spells CASMSSYNEQFF. DNA for the CDR3: TGTGCCAGCATGTCCAGTTACAATGAGCAGTTCTTC.

J is TRBJ1-1 and V is TRBV7-8, with TRBD1 as a possible D gene (5 bases). Germline assignment: CDR1 SGHVS and CDR2 FQNEAQ. The V and J ends lost 5 bases and 2 bases respectively, with 18 bases between them. There are 16 residues in the CDR3. The CDR3 here is CASSPSPTVENTEAFF. CDR3 nucleotides: TGTGCCAGCAGCCCTTCCCCGACAGTCGAAAACACTGAAGCTTTCTTT.